This record covers a single T cell receptor beta chain. No antigen is known for it. Generated by immunoSEQ multiplex PCR, the TCRdb table keeps only in-frame clones and is missing some. The sample has 53,000 or so clones, roughly 88% seen once. This sample is drawn from a study of T cells in localized non-small cell lung cancer. Study-level points and caveats: For the top 100 tumor clones, a median about 56 also appeared in adjacent lung. Longer overall survival accompanied higher blood T cell density.

V shed 2 bases and J shed 6 bases, with 10 bases lying between them. Germline V lookup: CDR1 MNHEY, CDR2 SMNVEV (reference sequence). The CDR3 is 14 amino acids. The source of this sequence is a man aged 35 to 69 with stage III lung adenocarcinoma. V gene TRBV27 combines with J gene TRBJ2-2, with D tentatively TRBD1 or TRBD2 (5 bases each). Sequenced here: peripheral blood mononuclear cells, sampled before any cancer treatment. CDR3 residues: CASSLGTAPGELFF. Here the CDR3 DNA reads TGTGCCAGCAGTTTAGGGACCGCGCCCGGGGAGCTGTTTTTT.